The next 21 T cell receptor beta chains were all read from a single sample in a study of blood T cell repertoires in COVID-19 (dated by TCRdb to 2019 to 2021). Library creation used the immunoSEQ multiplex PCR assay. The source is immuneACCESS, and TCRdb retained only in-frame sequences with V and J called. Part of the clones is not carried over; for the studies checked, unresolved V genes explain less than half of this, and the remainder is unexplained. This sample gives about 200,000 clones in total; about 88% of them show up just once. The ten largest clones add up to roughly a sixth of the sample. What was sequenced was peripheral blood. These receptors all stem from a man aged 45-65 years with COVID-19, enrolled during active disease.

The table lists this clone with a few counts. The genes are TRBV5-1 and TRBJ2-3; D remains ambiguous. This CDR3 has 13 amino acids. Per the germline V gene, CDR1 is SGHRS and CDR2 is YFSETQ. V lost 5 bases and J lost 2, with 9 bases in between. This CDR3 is CASRSQDTDTQYF. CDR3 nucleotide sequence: TGCGCCAGCAGGTCCCAGGACACAGATACGCAGTATTTT.

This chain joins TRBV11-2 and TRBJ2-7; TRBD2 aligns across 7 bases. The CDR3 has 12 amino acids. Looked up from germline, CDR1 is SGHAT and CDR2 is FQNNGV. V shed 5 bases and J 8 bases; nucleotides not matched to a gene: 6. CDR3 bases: TGTGCCAGCAGCACTGCCGGGACTAAGCAGTACTTC. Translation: CASSTAGTKQYF.

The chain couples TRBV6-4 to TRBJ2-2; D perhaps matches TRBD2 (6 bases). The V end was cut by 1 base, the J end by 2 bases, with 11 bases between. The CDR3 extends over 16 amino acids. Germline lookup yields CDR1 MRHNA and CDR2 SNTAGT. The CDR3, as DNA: TGTGCCAGCAGTGACTACGGAGGGCCCAACACCGGGGAGCTGTTTTTT. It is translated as CASSDYGGPNTGELFF.

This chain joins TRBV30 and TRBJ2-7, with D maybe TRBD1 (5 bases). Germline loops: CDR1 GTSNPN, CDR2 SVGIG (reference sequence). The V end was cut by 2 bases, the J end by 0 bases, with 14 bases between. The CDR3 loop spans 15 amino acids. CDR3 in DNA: TGTGCCTGGAGTACCGACAGCCGGTACTCCTACGAGCAGTACTTC. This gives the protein CAWSTDSRYSYEQYF.

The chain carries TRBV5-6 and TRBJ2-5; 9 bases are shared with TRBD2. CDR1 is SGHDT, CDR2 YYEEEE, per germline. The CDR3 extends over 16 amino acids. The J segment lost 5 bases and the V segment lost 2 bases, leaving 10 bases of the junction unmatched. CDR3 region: CASSLGLAPRTETQYF. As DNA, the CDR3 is TGTGCCAGCAGCTTAGGACTAGCGCCTAGGACGGAGACCCAGTACTTC.

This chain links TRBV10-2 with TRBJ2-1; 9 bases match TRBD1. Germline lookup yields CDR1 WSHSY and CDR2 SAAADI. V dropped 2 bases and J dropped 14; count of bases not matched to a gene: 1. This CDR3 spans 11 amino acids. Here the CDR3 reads CASSEGDREFF. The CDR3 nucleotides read TGCGCCAGCAGTGAGGGGGACAGGGAGTTCTTC.

The CDR3 reads CASSYQDSLNSPLHF. The CDR3 coding sequence is TGTGCCAGCAGTTACCAGGACTCCCTAAATTCACCCCTCCACTTT. This chain joins TRBV6-5 and TRBJ1-6, with unresolved D. This CDR3 contains 15 residues. Trimming removed 2 bases at V and 7 bases at J, with 12 bases between. Per the germline V gene, CDR1 is MNHEY and CDR2 is SVGAGI.

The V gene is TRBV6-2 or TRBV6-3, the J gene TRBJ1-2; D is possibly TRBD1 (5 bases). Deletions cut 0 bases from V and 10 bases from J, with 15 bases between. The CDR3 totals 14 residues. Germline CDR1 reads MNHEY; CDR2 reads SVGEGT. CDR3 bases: TGTGCCAGCAGTTACTCACAGGAAGGCAGGCCCTACACCTTC. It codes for CASSYSQEGRPYTF.

CDR3 sequence reads: CATSRGGAYNSPLHF. In nucleotides, the CDR3 is TGTGCCACCAGCAGAGGTGGGGCTTATAATTCACCCCTCCACTTT. The V and J genes are TRBV15 and TRBJ1-6; maybe TRBD1 (5 bases). From germline, CDR1 is LNHNV and CDR2 YYDKDF (reference sequence). Trimming pared 1 base from V and 4 bases from J, leaving 8 bases between. This CDR3 region has 15 residues.

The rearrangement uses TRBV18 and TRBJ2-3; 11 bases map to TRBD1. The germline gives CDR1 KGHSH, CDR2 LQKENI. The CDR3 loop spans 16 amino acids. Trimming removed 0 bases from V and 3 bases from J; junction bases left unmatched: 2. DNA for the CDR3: TGTGCCAGCTCACCACCGGGGACAGGGGGGACAGATACGCAGTATTTT. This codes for CASSPPGTGGTDTQYF. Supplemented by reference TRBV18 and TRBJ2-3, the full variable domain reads NAGVMQNPRHLVRRRGQEARLRCSPMKGHSHVYWYRQLPEEGLKFMVYLQKENIIDESGMPKERFSAEFPKEGPSILRIQQVVRGDSAAYFCASSPPGTGGTDTQYFGPGTRLTVL.

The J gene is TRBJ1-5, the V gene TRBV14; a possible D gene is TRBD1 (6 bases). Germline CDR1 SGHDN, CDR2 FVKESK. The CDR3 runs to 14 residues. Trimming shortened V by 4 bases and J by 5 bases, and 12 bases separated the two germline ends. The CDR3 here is CASSRQGFDQPQHF. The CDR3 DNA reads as TGTGCCAGCAGCCGGCAGGGGTTCGATCAGCCCCAGCATTTT.

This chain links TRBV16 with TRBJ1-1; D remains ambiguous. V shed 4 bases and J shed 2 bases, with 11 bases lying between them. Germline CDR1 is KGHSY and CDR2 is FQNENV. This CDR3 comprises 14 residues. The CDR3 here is CASSPRRLNTEAFF. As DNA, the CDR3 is TGTGCCAGCAGCCCCCGGCGGTTAAACACTGAAGCTTTCTTT.

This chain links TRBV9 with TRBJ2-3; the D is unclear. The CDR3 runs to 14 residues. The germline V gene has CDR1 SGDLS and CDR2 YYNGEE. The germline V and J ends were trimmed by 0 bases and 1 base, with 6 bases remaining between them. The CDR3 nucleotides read TGTGCCAGCAGCGTAGGTGCAGGCACAGATACGCAGTATTTT. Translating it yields CASSVGAGTDTQYF.

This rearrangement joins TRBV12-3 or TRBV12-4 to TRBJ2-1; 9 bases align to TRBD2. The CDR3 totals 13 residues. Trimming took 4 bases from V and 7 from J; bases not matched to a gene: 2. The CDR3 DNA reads TGTGCCAGCAGTTCTGGACTAGCGAATGAGCAGTTCTTC. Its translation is CASSSGLANEQFF.

CDR3 nucleotide sequence: TGTGCCAGCTCACCACCGAGTTCCGGTAATGAAAAACTGTTTTTT. This gives the protein CASSPPSSGNEKLFF. The chain is built from TRBV18 and TRBJ1-4, with D hard to call. CDR3 length equals 15 residues. V gave up 0 bases and J gave up 4 bases, with 9 bases separating them. Germline V gene data show CDR1 as KGHSH and CDR2 as LQKENI.

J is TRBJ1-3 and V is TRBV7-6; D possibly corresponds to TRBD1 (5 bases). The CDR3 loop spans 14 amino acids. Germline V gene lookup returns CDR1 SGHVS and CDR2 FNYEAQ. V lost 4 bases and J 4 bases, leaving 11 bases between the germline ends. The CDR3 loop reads CASSSSRAGNTIYF. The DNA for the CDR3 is TGTGCCAGCAGCTCAAGCAGGGCCGGAAACACCATATATTTT.

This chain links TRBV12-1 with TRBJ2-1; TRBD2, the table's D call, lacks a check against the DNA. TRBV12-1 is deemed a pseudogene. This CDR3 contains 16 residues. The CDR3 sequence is CASSDKGLWDYNEQFF. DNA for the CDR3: TGTGCCAGCAGCGACAAGGGACTGTGGGATTACAATGAGCAGTTCTTC.

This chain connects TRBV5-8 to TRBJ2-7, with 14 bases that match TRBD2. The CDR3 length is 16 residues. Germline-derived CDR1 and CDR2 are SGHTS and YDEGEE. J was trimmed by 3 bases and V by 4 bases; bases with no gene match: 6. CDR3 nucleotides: TGTGCCAGCAGCCCGACTAGCGGGAGGGACTACTACGAGCAGTACTTC. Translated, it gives CASSPTSGRDYYEQYF.

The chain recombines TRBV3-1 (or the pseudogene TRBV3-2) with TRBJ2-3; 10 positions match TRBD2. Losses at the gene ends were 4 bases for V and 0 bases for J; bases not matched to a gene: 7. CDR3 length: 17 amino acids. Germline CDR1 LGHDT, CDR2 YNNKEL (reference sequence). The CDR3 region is CASSLPLAGGSTDTQYF. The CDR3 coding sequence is TGTGCCAGCAGCCTCCCCTTAGCGGGAGGCAGCACAGATACGCAGTATTTT.

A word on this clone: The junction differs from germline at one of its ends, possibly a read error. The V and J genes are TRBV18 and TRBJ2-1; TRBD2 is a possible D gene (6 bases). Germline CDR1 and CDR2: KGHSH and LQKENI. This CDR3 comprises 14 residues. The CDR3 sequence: CASSHRDSFNEQFF. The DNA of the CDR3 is TGTGCCAGCTCACACCGGGACTCCTTCAATGAGCAGTTCTTC.

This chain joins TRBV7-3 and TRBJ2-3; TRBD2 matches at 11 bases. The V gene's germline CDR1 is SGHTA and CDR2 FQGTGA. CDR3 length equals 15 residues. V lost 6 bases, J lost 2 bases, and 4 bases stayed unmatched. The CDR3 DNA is TGTGCCAGCAGTCCTAGCGGGGGGATCACAGATACGCAGTATTTT. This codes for CASSPSGGITDTQYF. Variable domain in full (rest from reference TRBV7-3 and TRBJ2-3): GAGVSQTPSNKVTEKGKYVELRCDPISGHTALYWYRQSLGQGPEFLIYFQGTGAADDSGLPNDRFFAVRPEGSVSTLKIQRTERGDSAVYLCASSPSGGITDTQYFGPGTRLTVL.